The 14 T cell receptor beta chains below come from one sample, sequenced in a study of early T cells in non-severe SARS-CoV-2 infection. MiXCR, run by TCRdb on the 5' RACE reads, gives a single entry per CDR3 protein. The table lists around 84,000 distinct CDR3 sequences, 12% of them singletons. Sequencing was carried out using whole blood. The receptors were sampled from an adult who was a healthcare worker with PCR-confirmed SARS-CoV-2 infection or an uninfected control (not recorded which).

This clonotype has ten or more counts. This sequence joins TRBV7-9 and TRBJ2-2, with 7 bases aligning to TRBD1. Germline loops: CDR1 SEHNR, CDR2 FQNEAQ (reference sequence). Trimming at V came to 1 base and at J to 6 bases, leaving 2 bases not matched to a gene. This CDR3 has 14 amino acids. CDR3 sequence (DNA): TGTGCCAGCAGCTTAGGGGACAGTCCCGGGGAGCTGTTTTTT. It translates to CASSLGDSPGELFF. Using reference TRBV7-9 and TRBJ2-2 for the parts outside the CDR3, the full variable domain is DTGVSQNPRHKITKRGQNVTFRCDPISEHNRLYWYRQTLGQGPEFLTYFQNEAQLEKSRLLSDRFSAERPKGSFSTLEIQRTEQGDSAMYLCASSLGDSPGELFFGEGSRLTVL.

This clonotype has more than one count but fewer than ten. The rearrangement links TRBV12-5 to TRBJ2-7; TRBD2 matches 7 bases. J was trimmed by 5 bases and V by 5 bases; bases with no gene match: 6. CDR1 is LGHNT, CDR2 FRNRAP, per germline. The CDR3 is 13 amino acids. CDR3 coding DNA: TGTGCTAGTGGTAGCGGGGTTCGCCACGAGCAGTACTTC. Its protein is CASGSGVRHEQYF. Together with reference TRBV12-5 and TRBJ2-7, the CDR3 gives the full variable domain: DARVTQTPRHKVTEMGQEVTMRCQPILGHNTVFWYRQTMMQGLELLAYFRNRAPLDDSGMPKDRFSAEMPDATLATLKIQPSEPRDSAVYFCASGSGVRHEQYFGPGTRLTVT.

The chain uses TRBV7-2 and TRBJ2-6; weak D call: TRBD2 (6 bases). Germline CDR1 SGHTA, CDR2 FQGNSA. The CDR3 sequence is 17 residues long. V gave up 2 bases and J gave up 3 bases, with 14 bases separating them. CDR3 in DNA: TGTGCCAGCAGCTTACTCCCCCCGGGAGTTGGGGCCAACGTCCTGACTTTC. Translation gives CASSLLPPGVGANVLTF.

This clonotype showed up just a few times. The J gene is TRBJ2-5, the V gene TRBV7-3, with 10 positions matching TRBD2. The CDR3 runs 16 residues. Germline CDR1 and CDR2: SGHTA and FQGTGA. V lost 2 bases and J lost 5; bases outside the gene matches: 8. The CDR3 is CASSLSLAGERETQYF. DNA of the CDR3: TGTGCCAGCAGCTTATCTCTAGCGGGAGAAAGGGAGACCCAGTACTTC.

This clonotype came up many times. J is TRBJ2-7 and V is TRBV12-3 or TRBV12-4; 9 bases match TRBD2. CDR3 length equals 16 residues. The junction had 7 bases not matched to a gene; V was cut back by 0 bases and J by 4 bases. In DNA form, the CDR3 reads TGTGCCAGCAGTTTAGCGCCAGTAGCGGGGGATTACGAGCAGTACTTC. Its translation is CASSLAPVAGDYEQYF.

This clonotype was found many times. The chain is built from TRBV7-6 and TRBJ1-2, with 12 bases matching TRBD1. J lost 4 bases, V lost 5 bases, and 5 bases had no gene match. CDR1 SGHVS and CDR2 FNYEAQ come from the germline V gene. The CDR3 has 15 amino acids. The chain's CDR3 is CASSPGTGGFYGYTF. The CDR3 DNA is TGTGCCAGCAGCCCCGGGACAGGGGGCTTCTATGGCTACACCTTC.

This clonotype showed up many times. J is TRBJ2-7 and V is TRBV20-1; 10 nucleotides agree with TRBD2. The CDR3 has 13 residues. Unmatched junction bases numbered 9, after V lost 8 bases and J lost 5 bases. CDR1 DFQATT and CDR2 SNEGSKA come from the germline V gene (reference sequence). CDR3 DNA: TGCAGTTGGAGCGGGAGGGCCCTAGACGAGCAGTACTTC. It yields the protein CSWSGRALDEQYF.

This clonotype was seen a handful of times. Mismatch with germline at one junction end may stem from a read error. This chain connects TRBV7-7 to TRBJ2-5; TRBD1 aligns across 9 bases. This CDR3 spans 16 amino acids. CDR1 SSHAT and CDR2 FNYEAQ come from the germline V gene (reference sequence). CDR3 residues: CASSPPPGQGLETQYF. The CDR3 region has the DNA TGTGCTAGCAGCCCACCCCCGGGACAGGGTTTGGAGACCCAGTACTTC.

This clonotype showed up many times. The chain recombines TRBV7-4 with TRBJ1-5, with a tentative D call TRBD1 (5 bases). CDR3 size: 15 residues. Germline CDR1 and CDR2: SGHVT and SQSDAQ. V was trimmed by 5 bases and J by 3 bases, leaving 14 bases between them. The CDR3 sequence: CASSPQGDNNQPQHF. DNA for the CDR3: TGTGCCAGCAGCCCTCAGGGTGACAACAATCAGCCCCAGCATTTT.

This clonotype was recorded at least ten times. The chain employs TRBV29-1 and TRBJ2-1; D perhaps matches TRBD2 (6 bases). CDR1 and CDR2 from the germline V gene are SQVTM and ANQGSEA. The CDR3 is 15 residues long. The V and J ends lost 5 bases and 3 bases respectively, with 17 bases between them. Here the CDR3 DNA reads TGCAGCGTTAGGTGGGGCGGGACGGACTACAATGAGCAGTTCTTC. Protein sequence: CSVRWGGTDYNEQFF.

In its sample, this clonotype was seen many times. The V gene is TRBV29-1, the J gene TRBJ1-6, with no clear D. The V end lost 5 bases, the J end lost 6 bases, and 8 bases lay between the germline ends. The CDR3 is 12 residues long. CDR1 is SQVTM, CDR2 ANQGSEA, per germline. CDR3 in amino acids: CSVQEGNSPLHF. In DNA, the CDR3 is TGCAGCGTTCAGGAAGGTAATTCACCCCTCCACTTT.

The chain carries TRBV4-1 and TRBJ2-3; D not resolved. Trimming took off 1 base at V and 0 bases at J, with 2 bases between the two ends. The CDR3 runs to 13 residues. The germline CDR1 and CDR2 sequences are MGHRA and YSYEKL. The DNA for the CDR3 is TGCGCCAGCAGCCAAGCGAGCACAGATACGCAGTATTTT. It yields the protein CASSQASTDTQYF.

Ten or more counts support this clonotype. This chain connects TRBV9 to TRBJ2-3; D gene ambiguous. The germline V gene encodes CDR1 SGDLS and CDR2 YYNGEE. V shed 0 bases and J shed 6 bases, with 5 bases lying between them. This CDR3 is 12 amino acids long. CDR3 nucleotides: TGTGCCAGCAGCGTAGCTGGGGATACGCAGTATTTT. The encoded protein is CASSVAGDTQYF.

V usage is TRBV7-9 and J usage is TRBJ1-1; the match to TRBD1 covers 8 bases. With 5 bases clipped from V and 7 bases from J, the junction kept 9 bases outside the gene matches. This CDR3 is 14 amino acids long. The germline V gene encodes CDR1 SEHNR and CDR2 FQNEAQ (reference sequence). The CDR3 is CASSPGQGQIEAFF. In nucleotides, the CDR3 is TGTGCCAGCAGCCCCGGACAGGGTCAGATTGAAGCTTTCTTT.